The sequence of this T cell receptor (beta chain) was determined in a study of molecular identifiers for immune sequencing clone quantification. In this sample, this clonotype turned up a few times. Germline CDR1 PRHDT, CDR2 FYEKMQ (reference sequence). This CDR3 region has 16 residues. V was clipped by 4 bases and J by 2 bases, with 18 bases between them. TCRdb re-analysed the PCR reads in MiXCR, keeping a single row per CDR3 protein. Here the sample spans roughly 630,000 distinct CDR3 sequences, about 25% being singletons. This chain links TRBV13 with TRBJ2-7, with D perhaps given as TRBD1 or TRBD2 (5 bases each). Sequenced sample: naive CD8+ T cells from blood, with Jurkat cell RNA spiked in. Subset of the sample: FACS-sorted CD8+CD4-CCR7+CD45RA+ naive T cells. The sequence was collected from a human donor in good health. Some libraries in this study had Jurkat cell RNA spiked in. CDR3 loop: CASSSMTGTGPYEQYF. CDR3 sequence (DNA): TGTGCCAGCAGCTCCATGACCGGGACGGGACCCTACGAGCAGTACTTC.